The rows below give T cell receptor beta chains drawn from one sample of a study of PD-L1 blockade in urothelial cancer. Profiling relied on immunoSEQ multiplex PCR, and the TCRdb table lists in-frame clones only, not all of them. The data show 20,000 to 25,000 clones, 84% seen once. The source was PBMCs, collected around atezolizumab (anti-PD-L1) treatment. The receptor source for this set is a man in his 70s with urothelial cancer. The CDR3 runs from the conserved cysteine through the conserved F or W. The order of the fields is J gene, clone size, V gene, D gene, CDR3 protein, CDR3 DNA. The D gene is left open where the match is weak. Where a row states a size, it is once, few, many or the class of an expanded clone; other rows omit it.

J: TRBJ2-3
size: once
V: TRBV9
D: NA
CDR3: CASSATVYTDTQYF
DNA: TGTGCCAGCAGCGCCACAGTTTATACAGATACGCAGTATTTT

J: TRBJ2-1
size: NA
V: TRBV19
D: TRBD2
CDR3: CASSGRAVYNEQFF
DNA: TGTGCCAGTAGCGGGAGGGCCGTCTACAATGAGCAGTTCTTC

J: TRBJ1-1
size: NA
V: TRBV2
D: TRBD1
CDR3: CASKRFGTENTEAFF
DNA: TGTGCCAGCAAACGTTTCGGGACAGAGAACACTGAAGCTTTCTTT

J: TRBJ2-1
size: NA
V: TRBV21-1
D: NA
CDR3: CASSKARQGALTSYWDNEQFF
DNA: TGTGCCAGCAGCAAAGCGCGGCAGGGGGCCCTGACTAGCTATTGGGACAATGAGCAGTTCTTC

J: TRBJ2-7
size: NA
V: TRBV28
D: NA
CDR3: CATVLMSSYEQYF
DNA: TGTGCCACCGTTCTCATGAGCTCCTACGAGCAGTACTTC

J: TRBJ1-4
size: NA
V: TRBV6-1
D: NA
CDR3: CASQWSQTNEKLFF
DNA: TGTGCCTCCCAATGGAGCCAGACTAATGAAAAACTGTTTTTT

J: TRBJ1-1
size: NA
V: TRBV6-6
D: NA
CDR3: CASSAPGRNTEAFF
DNA: TGTGCCAGCAGTGCCCCTGGCAGAAACACTGAAGCTTTCTTT

J: TRBJ1-3
size: NA
V: TRBV6-1
D: TRBD1
CDR3: CASSRQGAGNTIYF
DNA: TGTGCCAGCAGTCGACAGGGAGCTGGAAACACCATATATTTT

J: TRBJ2-4
size: NA
V: TRBV15
D: NA
CDR3: CATSRVTEIAKNIQYF
DNA: TGTGCCACCAGCAGAGTAACAGAAATAGCCAAAAACATTCAGTACTTC

J: TRBJ2-7
size: NA
V: TRBV5-1
D: NA
CDR3: CASSLGAGTYEQYF
DNA: TGCGCCAGCAGCTTGGGAGCAGGGACCTACGAGCAGTACTTC

J: TRBJ1-5
size: NA
V: TRBV15
D: NA
CDR3: CATSRVRQGNQPQHF
DNA: TGTGCCACCAGCAGAGTCCGACAGGGCAATCAGCCCCAGCATTTT

J: TRBJ1-1
size: few
V: TRBV5-4
D: NA
CDR3: CASSVDKNTEAFF
DNA: TGTGCCAGCAGCGTTGACAAGAACACTGAAGCTTTCTTT

J: TRBJ1-4
size: NA
V: TRBV5-1
D: TRBD1
CDR3: CASSFSPLGQGRSNEKLFF
DNA: TGCGCCAGCAGCTTCTCCCCATTAGGACAGGGACGGTCTAATGAAAAACTGTTTTTT

J: TRBJ2-3
size: NA
V: TRBV10-1
D: NA
CDR3: CASSESGNTQYF
DNA: TGCGCCAGCAGTGAATCCGGGAATACGCAGTATTTT

J: TRBJ1-4
size: NA
V: TRBV28
D: NA
CDR3: CASSITSTNEKLFF
DNA: TGTGCCAGCAGTATAACATCTACTAATGAAAAACTGTTTTTT

J: TRBJ1-1
size: NA
V: TRBV11-3
D: NA
CDR3: CASSLGSATEAFF
DNA: TGTGCCAGCAGCTTGGGGAGTGCAACTGAAGCTTTCTTT

J: TRBJ1-4
size: NA
V: TRBV27
D: NA
CDR3: CASRLTGWKIGEKLFF
DNA: TGTGCCAGCAGGTTGACAGGCTGGAAGATAGGTGAAAAACTGTTTTTT

J: TRBJ2-2
size: NA
V: TRBV9
D: NA
CDR3: CASSVGGGLSTGELFF
DNA: TGTGCCAGCAGCGTAGGGGGGGGGCTTAGCACCGGGGAGCTGTTTTTT

J: TRBJ1-5
size: NA
V: TRBV6-5
D: NA
CDR3: CASPWGGDSNQPQHF
DNA: TGTGCCAGCCCCTGGGGGGGTGATAGCAATCAGCCCCAGCATTTT

J: TRBJ2-7
size: once
V: TRBV6-1
D: TRBD2
CDR3: CASRPKVGRYYEQYF
DNA: TGTGCCAGCAGGCCCAAGGTCGGGAGGTACTACGAGCAGTACTTC

J: TRBJ1-2
size: NA
V: TRBV6-5
D: TRBD1
CDR3: CASRVTGGDGYTF
DNA: TGTGCCAGCAGAGTGACAGGGGGCGATGGCTACACCTTC

J: TRBJ2-7
size: NA
V: TRBV19
D: NA
CDR3: CASSPRLAESYEQYF
DNA: TGTGCCAGTAGTCCTCGGTTAGCGGAATCCTACGAGCAGTACTTC

J: TRBJ2-5
size: NA
V: TRBV11-1
D: NA
CDR3: CASSLVSQETQYF
DNA: TGTGCCAGCAGCTTAGTCAGCCAAGAGACCCAGTACTTC

J: TRBJ1-1
size: few
V: TRBV21-1
D: NA
CDR3: CASSKGRGNTEAFF
DNA: TGTGCCAGCAGCAAAGGACGGGGGAACACTGAAGCTTTCTTT

J: TRBJ1-5
size: NA
V: TRBV30
D: NA
CDR3: CAWRARQSQHF
DNA: TGTGCCTGGAGGGCCCGCCAGTCCCAGCATTTT

J: TRBJ2-5
size: NA
V: TRBV4-2
D: TRBD2
CDR3: CASSQESGEGETQYF
DNA: TGTGCCAGCAGCCAAGAGAGCGGGGAGGGGGAGACCCAGTACTTC

J: TRBJ2-7
size: once
V: TRBV4-1
D: NA
CDR3: CASSQAARGDSSYEQYF
DNA: TGCGCCAGCAGCCAAGCCGCCAGGGGGGACAGCTCCTACGAGCAGTACTTC

J: TRBJ2-7
size: NA
V: TRBV19
D: TRBD2
CDR3: CASSIGGRRNPEQYF
DNA: TGTGCCAGTAGTATAGGCGGGAGAAGGAACCCCGAGCAGTACTTC

J: TRBJ1-2
size: NA
V: TRBV19
D: TRBD1
CDR3: CASSAAGTGLWTNYGYTF
DNA: TGTGCCAGTAGCGCCGCCGGGACAGGCCTATGGACTAACTATGGCTACACCTTC

J: TRBJ1-2
size: NA
V: TRBV19
D: TRBD1
CDR3: CASSYGTGDRDPYGYTF
DNA: TGTGCCAGTAGTTACGGCACGGGGGACAGGGATCCTTATGGCTACACCTTC